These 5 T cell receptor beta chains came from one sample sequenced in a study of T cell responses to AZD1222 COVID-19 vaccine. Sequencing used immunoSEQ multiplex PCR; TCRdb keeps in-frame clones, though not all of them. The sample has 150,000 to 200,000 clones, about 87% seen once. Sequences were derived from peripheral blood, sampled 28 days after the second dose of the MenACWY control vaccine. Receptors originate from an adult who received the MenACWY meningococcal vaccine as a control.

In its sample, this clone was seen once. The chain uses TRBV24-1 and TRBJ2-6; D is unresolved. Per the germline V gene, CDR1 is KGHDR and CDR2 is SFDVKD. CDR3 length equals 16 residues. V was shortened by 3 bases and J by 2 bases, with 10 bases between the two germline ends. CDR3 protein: CATSDKSLPGANVLTF. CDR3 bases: TGTGCCACCAGTGATAAGTCACTGCCTGGGGCCAACGTCCTGACTTTC.

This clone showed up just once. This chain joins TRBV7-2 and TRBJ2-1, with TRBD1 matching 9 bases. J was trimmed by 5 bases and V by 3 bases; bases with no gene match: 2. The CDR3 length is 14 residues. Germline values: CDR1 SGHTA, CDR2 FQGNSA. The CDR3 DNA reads TGTGCCAGCAGCTTGGACAGGGGCCACAATGAGCAGTTCTTC. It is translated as CASSLDRGHNEQFF.

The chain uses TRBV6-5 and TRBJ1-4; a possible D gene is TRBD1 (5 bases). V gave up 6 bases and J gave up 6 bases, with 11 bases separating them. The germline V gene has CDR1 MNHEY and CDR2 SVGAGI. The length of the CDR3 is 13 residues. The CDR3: CASRGLSDEKLFF. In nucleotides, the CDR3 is TGTGCCAGCAGGGGACTGTCCGATGAAAAACTGTTTTTT.

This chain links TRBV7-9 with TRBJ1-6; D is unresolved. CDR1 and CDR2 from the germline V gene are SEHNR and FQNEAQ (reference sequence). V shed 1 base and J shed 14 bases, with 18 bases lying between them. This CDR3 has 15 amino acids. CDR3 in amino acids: CASSLGSAGFEALHF. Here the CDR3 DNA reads TGTGCCAGCAGCTTAGGTAGCGCAGGCTTTGAGGCCCTCCACTTT.

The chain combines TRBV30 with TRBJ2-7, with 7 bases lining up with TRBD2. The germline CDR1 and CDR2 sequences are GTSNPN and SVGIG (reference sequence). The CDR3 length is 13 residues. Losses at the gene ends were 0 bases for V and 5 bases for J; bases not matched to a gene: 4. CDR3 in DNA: TGTGCCTGGAGTGTCAGCCTAGCGGACGAGCAGTACTTC. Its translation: CAWSVSLADEQYF.